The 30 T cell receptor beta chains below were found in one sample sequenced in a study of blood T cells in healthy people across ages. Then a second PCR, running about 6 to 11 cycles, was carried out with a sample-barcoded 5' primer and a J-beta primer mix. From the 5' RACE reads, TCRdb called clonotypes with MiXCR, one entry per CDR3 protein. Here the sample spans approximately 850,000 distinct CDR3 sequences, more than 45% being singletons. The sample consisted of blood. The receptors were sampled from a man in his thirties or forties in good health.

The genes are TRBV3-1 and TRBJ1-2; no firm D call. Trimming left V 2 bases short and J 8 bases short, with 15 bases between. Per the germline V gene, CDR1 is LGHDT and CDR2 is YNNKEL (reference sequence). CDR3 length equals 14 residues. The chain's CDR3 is CASSQLSREKGYTF. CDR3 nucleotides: TGTGCCAGCAGCCAATTAAGTCGTGAGAAAGGCTACACCTTC.

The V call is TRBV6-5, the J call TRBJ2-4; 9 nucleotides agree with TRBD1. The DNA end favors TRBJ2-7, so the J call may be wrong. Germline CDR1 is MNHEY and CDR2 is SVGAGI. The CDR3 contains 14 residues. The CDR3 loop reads CASRRGQGSYEQYF. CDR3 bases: TGTGCCAGCAGACGAGGACAGGGGTCCTACGAGCAGTACTTC.

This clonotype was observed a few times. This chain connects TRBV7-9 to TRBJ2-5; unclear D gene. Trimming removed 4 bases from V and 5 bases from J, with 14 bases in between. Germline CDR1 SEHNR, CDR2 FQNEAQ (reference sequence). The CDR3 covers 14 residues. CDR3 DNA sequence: TGTGCCAGCAGCTCGTCTTTCGCTAGGGAGACCCAGTACTTC. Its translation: CASSSSFARETQYF.

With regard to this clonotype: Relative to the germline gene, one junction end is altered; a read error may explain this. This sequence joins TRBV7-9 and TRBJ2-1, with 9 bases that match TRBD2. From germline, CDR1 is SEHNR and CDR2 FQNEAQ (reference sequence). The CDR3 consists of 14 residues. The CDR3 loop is CANSYGTSSNEQFF. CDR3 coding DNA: TGTGCCAACAGCTACGGGACTAGCAGCAATGAGCAGTTCTTC.

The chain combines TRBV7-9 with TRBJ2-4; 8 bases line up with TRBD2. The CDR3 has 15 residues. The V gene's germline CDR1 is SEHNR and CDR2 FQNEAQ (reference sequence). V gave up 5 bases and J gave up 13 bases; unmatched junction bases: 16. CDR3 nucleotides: TGTGCCAGCAGCAATCCGGGACTAGGGACACTTGAGCAGTACTTC. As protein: CASSNPGLGTLEQYF.

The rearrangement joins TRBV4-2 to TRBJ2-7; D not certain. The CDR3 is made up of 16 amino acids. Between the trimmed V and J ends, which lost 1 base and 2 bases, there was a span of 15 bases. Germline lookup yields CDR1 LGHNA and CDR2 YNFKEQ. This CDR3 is CASSQVVGPPAYEQYF. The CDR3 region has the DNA TGTGCCAGCAGCCAAGTCGTAGGACCCCCTGCCTACGAGCAGTACTTC.

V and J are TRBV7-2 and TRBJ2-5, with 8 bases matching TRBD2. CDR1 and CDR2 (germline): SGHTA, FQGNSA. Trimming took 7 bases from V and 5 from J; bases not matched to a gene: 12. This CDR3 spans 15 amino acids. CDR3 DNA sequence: TGTGCCAGCACCTCAATGGGACTAGTAGAGGAGACCCAGTACTTC. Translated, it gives CASTSMGLVEETQYF.

CDR3 nucleotide sequence: TGCAGCGTTGGCAGGGATCATGGCTACACCTTC. This translates into CSVGRDHGYTF. This chain joins TRBV29-1 and TRBJ1-2; D is possibly TRBD1 (5 bases). V was pared by 4 bases and J by 6 bases, with 9 bases between. The CDR3 runs 11 residues. CDR1 and CDR2 (germline): SQVTM, ANQGSEA.

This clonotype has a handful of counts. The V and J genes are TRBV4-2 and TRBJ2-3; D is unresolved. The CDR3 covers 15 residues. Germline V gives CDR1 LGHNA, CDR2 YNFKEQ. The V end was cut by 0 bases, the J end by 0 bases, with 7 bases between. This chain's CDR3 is CASSQDDSSTDTQYF. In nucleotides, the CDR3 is TGTGCCAGCAGCCAAGATGATAGCAGCACAGATACGCAGTATTTT.

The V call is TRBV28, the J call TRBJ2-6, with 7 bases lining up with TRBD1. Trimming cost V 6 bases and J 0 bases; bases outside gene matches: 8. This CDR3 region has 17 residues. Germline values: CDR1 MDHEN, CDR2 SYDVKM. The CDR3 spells CASRTTGVGSGANVLTF. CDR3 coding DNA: TGTGCCAGCAGAACAACAGGGGTCGGCTCTGGGGCCAACGTCCTGACTTTC.

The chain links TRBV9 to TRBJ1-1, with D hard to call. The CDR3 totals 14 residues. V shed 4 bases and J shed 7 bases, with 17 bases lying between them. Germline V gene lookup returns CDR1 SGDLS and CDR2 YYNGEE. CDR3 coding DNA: TGTGCCAGCAGCCCTCGTCGGTCGCGGAATGAAGCTTTCTTT. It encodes CASSPRRSRNEAFF.

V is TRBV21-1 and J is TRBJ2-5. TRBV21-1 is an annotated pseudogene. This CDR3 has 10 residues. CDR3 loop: CASSMVQRYF. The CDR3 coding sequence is TGTGCCAGCAGCATGGTACAGCGGTACTTC.

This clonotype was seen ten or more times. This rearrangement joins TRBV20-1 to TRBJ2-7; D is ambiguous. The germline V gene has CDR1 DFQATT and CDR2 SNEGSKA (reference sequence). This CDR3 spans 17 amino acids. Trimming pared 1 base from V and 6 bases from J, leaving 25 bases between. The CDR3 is CSARADFANKAPPEQYF. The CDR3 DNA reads TGCAGTGCTAGAGCAGACTTTGCGAACAAGGCCCCTCCCGAGCAGTACTTC.

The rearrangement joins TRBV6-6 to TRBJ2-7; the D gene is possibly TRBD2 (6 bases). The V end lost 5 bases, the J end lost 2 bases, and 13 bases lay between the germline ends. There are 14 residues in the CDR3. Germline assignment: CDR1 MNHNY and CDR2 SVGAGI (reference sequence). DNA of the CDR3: TGTGCCAGCAGTCCGCCGGGGGAGGCCTACGAGCAGTACTTC. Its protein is CASSPPGEAYEQYF.

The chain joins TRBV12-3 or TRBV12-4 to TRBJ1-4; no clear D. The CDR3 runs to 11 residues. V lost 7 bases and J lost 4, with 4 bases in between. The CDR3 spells CASTNNEKLFF. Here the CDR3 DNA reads TGTGCCAGCACGAATAATGAAAAACTGTTTTTT.

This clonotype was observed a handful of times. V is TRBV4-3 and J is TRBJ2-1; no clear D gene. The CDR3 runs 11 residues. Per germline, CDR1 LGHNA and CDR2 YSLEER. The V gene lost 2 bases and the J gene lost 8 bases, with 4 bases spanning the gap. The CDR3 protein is CASSQRHEQFF. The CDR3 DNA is TGCGCCAGCAGCCAACGGCATGAGCAGTTCTTC.

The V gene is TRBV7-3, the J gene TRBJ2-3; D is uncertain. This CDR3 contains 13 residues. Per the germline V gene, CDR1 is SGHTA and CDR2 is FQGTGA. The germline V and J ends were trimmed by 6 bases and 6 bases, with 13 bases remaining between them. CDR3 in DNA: TGTGCCAGCAGTTGGGCGGAAGGCGATACGCAGTATTTT. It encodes CASSWAEGDTQYF.

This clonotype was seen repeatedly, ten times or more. CDR3 amino acids: CASSLGTGTGKNIQYF. CDR3 DNA sequence: TGTGCCAGCAGCTTGGGTACCGGGACAGGGAAAAACATTCAGTACTTC. The chain recombines TRBV5-5 with TRBJ2-4; TRBD1 matches at 9 bases. CDR1 is SGHKS, CDR2 YYEKEE, per germline (reference sequence). The CDR3 consists of 16 residues. With V trimmed by 0 bases and J by 4 bases, 5 bases remained unmatched.

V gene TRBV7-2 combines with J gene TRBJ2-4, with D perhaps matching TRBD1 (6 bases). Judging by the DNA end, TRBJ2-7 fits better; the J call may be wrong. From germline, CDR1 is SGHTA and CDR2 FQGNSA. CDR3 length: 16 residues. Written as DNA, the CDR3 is TGTGCCAGCAGCAGTTTTGCTTCCGGGACACGTCACGAGCAGTACTTC. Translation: CASSSFASGTRHEQYF.

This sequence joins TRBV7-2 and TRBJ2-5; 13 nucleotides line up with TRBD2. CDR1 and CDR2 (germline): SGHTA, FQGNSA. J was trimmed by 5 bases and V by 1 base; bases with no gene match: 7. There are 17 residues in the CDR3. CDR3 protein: CASSLVGLAGSLETQYF. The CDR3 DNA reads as TGTGCCAGCAGCTTAGTGGGACTAGCGGGAAGTTTGGAGACCCAGTACTTC. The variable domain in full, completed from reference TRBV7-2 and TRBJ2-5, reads GAGVSQSPSNKVTEKGKDVELRCDPISGHTALYWYRQSLGQGLEFLIYFQGNSAPDKSGLPSDRFSAERTGGSVSTLTIQRTQQEDSAVYLCASSLVGLAGSLETQYFGPGTRLLVL.

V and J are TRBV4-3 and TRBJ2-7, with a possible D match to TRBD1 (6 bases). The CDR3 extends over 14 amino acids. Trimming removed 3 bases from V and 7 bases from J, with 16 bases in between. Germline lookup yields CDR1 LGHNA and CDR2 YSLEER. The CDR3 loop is CASSQGAIDNEQYF. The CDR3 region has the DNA TGCGCCAGCAGCCAGGGGGCAATCGACAATGAGCAGTACTTC.

This chain's CDR3 is CASTDYRRDRDRWSYEQYF. Written as DNA, the CDR3 is TGTGCCAGCACCGACTACCGAAGAGACCGGGACAGGTGGTCCTACGAGCAGTACTTC. This chain uses TRBV7-9 with TRBJ2-7, with 8 bases lining up with TRBD1. Per germline, CDR1 SEHNR and CDR2 FQNEAQ (reference sequence). The CDR3 length is 19 residues. Trimming at V came to 7 bases and at J to 1 base, leaving 21 bases not matched to a gene.

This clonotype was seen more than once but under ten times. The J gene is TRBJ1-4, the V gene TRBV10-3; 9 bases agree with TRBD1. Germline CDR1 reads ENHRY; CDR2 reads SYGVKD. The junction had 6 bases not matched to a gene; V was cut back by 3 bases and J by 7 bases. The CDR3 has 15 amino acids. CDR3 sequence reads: CAISDSGTGREKLFF. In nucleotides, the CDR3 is TGTGCCATCAGTGACTCCGGGACAGGGCGTGAAAAACTGTTTTTT.

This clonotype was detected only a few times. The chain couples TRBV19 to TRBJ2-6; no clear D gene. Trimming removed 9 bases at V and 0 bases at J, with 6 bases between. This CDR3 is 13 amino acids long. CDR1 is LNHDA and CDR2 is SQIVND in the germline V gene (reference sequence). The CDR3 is CASDTSGANVLTF. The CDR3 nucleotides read TGTGCCAGCGACACCTCTGGGGCCAACGTCCTGACTTTC. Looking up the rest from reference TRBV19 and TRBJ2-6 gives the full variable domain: DGGITQSPKYLFRKEGQNVTLSCEQNLNHDAMYWYRQDPGQGLRLIYYSQIVNDFQKGDIAEGYSVSREKKESFPLTVTSAQKNPTAFYLCASDTSGANVLTFGAGSRLTVL.

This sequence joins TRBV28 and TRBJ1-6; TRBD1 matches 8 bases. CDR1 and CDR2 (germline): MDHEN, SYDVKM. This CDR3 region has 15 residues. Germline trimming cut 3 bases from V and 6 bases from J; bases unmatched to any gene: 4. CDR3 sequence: CASSFPQGGNSPLHF. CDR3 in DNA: TGTGCCAGCAGTTTCCCACAGGGGGGTAATTCACCCCTCCACTTT.

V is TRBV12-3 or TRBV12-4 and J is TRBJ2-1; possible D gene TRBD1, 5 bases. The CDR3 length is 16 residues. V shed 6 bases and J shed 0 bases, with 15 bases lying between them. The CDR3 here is CASSLAGKSSYNEQFF. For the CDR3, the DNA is TGTGCCAGCAGCCTGGCAGGGAAAAGCTCCTACAATGAGCAGTTCTTC.

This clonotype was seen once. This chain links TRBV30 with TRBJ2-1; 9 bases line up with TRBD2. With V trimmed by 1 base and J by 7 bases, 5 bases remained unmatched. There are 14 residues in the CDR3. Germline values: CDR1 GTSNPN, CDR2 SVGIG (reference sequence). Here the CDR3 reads CAWSALAGVNEQFF. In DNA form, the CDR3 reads TGTGCCTGGAGTGCCTTAGCGGGGGTTAATGAGCAGTTCTTC.

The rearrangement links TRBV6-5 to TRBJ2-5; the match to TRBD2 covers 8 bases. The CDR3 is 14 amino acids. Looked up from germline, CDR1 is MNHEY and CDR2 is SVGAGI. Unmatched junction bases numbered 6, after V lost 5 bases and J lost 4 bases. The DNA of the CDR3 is TGTGCCAGCAGTAAAGGGACTAGTCGAGAGACCCAGTACTTC. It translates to CASSKGTSRETQYF.

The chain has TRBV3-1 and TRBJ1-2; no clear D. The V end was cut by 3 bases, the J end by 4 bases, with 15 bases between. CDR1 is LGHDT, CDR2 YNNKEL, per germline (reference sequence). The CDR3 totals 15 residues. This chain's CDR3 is CASSQTWLRAYGYTF. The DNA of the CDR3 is TGTGCCAGCAGCCAGACCTGGTTGCGGGCCTATGGCTACACCTTC. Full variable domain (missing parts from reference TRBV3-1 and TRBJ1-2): DTAVSQTPKYLVTQMGNDKSIKCEQNLGHDTMYWYKQDSKKFLKIMFSYNNKELIINETVPNRFSPKSPDKAHLNLHINSLELGDSAVYFCASSQTWLRAYGYTFGSGTRLTVV.

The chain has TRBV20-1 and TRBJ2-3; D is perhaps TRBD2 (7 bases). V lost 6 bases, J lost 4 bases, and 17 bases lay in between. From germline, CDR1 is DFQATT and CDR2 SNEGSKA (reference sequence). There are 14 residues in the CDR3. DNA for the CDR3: TGCAGTGCAGTCTTAGGGGGGGCATCAGATACGCAGTATTTT. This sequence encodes CSAVLGGASDTQYF.